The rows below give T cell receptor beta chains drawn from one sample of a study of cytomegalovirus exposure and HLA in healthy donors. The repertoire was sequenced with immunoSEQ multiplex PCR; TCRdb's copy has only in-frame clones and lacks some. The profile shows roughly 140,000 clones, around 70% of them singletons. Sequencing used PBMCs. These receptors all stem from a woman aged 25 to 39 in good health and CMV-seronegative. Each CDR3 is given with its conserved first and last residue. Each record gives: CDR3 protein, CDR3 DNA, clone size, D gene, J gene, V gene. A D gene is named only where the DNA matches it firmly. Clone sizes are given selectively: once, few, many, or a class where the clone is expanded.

cdr3_aa: CASSLQRGLLTDTQYF
cdr3_nt: TGTGCCAGCAGTTTGCAAAGGGGGCTACTCACAGATACGCAGTATTTT
clone_size: -
d_call: TRBD1
j_call: TRBJ2-3
v_call: TRBV28

cdr3_aa: CASSHGTGVGYTF
cdr3_nt: TGCGCCAGCAGCCATGGGACAGGGGTAGGCTACACCTTC
clone_size: -
d_call: TRBD1
j_call: TRBJ1-2
v_call: TRBV4-1

cdr3_aa: CTSTRSQNTEAFF
cdr3_nt: TGCACCAGCACCAGAAGTCAGAACACTGAAGCTTTCTTT
clone_size: -
d_call: -
j_call: TRBJ1-1
v_call: TRBV1

cdr3_aa: CASTRGQGDSEPQHF
cdr3_nt: TGTGCCAGCACCCGAGGGCAGGGGGATTCGGAGCCCCAGCATTTT
clone_size: once
d_call: TRBD1
j_call: TRBJ1-5
v_call: TRBV6-1

cdr3_aa: CASRQRNQETQYF
cdr3_nt: TGTGCCAGCAGACAGAGAAACCAAGAGACCCAGTACTTC
clone_size: once
d_call: -
j_call: TRBJ2-5
v_call: TRBV6-5

cdr3_aa: CASSYQGGEQPQHF
cdr3_nt: TGTGCCAGCAGTTATCAAGGGGGTGAACAGCCCCAGCATTTT
clone_size: -
d_call: -
j_call: TRBJ1-5
v_call: TRBV6-1

cdr3_aa: CSARRDEQYF
cdr3_nt: TGCAGTGCTAGGCGGGACGAGCAGTACTTC
clone_size: -
d_call: -
j_call: TRBJ2-7
v_call: TRBV20-1

cdr3_aa: CASSLGGASNYGYTF
cdr3_nt: TGCGCCAGCAGCTTAGGAGGCGCCTCTAACTATGGCTACACCTTC
clone_size: -
d_call: -
j_call: TRBJ1-2
v_call: TRBV5-1

cdr3_aa: CASSFSTSSGELFF
cdr3_nt: TGTGCCAGCAGCTTTTCAACTAGTTCCGGGGAGCTGTTTTTT
clone_size: once
d_call: -
j_call: TRBJ2-2
v_call: TRBV13

cdr3_aa: CASSLQGGALPSEQYF
cdr3_nt: TGTGCCAGCAGCTTACAAGGGGGAGCGCTCCCTTCCGAGCAGTACTTC
clone_size: -
d_call: -
j_call: TRBJ2-7
v_call: TRBV2

cdr3_aa: CAISEGLAGGLVPVNEQFF
cdr3_nt: TGTGCCATCAGTGAAGGACTAGCGGGGGGGTTAGTTCCAGTGAATGAGCAGTTCTTC
clone_size: -
d_call: TRBD2
j_call: TRBJ2-1
v_call: TRBV10-3

cdr3_aa: CASSLVYTGELFF
cdr3_nt: TGTGCCAGCAGCTTAGTATACACCGGGGAGCTGTTTTTT
clone_size: once
d_call: -
j_call: TRBJ2-2
v_call: TRBV7-2

cdr3_aa: CAWSVGGRGYSNQPQHF
cdr3_nt: TGTGCCTGGAGTGTAGGAGGCAGGGGGTATAGCAATCAGCCCCAGCATTTT
clone_size: -
d_call: TRBD1
j_call: TRBJ1-5
v_call: TRBV30

cdr3_aa: CASSARTPGDTQYF
cdr3_nt: TGTGCCAGCAGTGCTAGGACTCCCGGAGATACGCAGTATTTT
clone_size: -
d_call: -
j_call: TRBJ2-3
v_call: TRBV6-6

cdr3_aa: CASTINAGTDMPWDGYTF
cdr3_nt: TGTGCCAGCACCATCAACGCCGGGACAGACATGCCTTGGGATGGCTACACCTTC
clone_size: -
d_call: -
j_call: TRBJ1-2
v_call: TRBV21-1

cdr3_aa: CASSLGAGTGWTEAFF
cdr3_nt: TGTGCCAGCAGCTTGGGGGCCGGGACAGGGTGGACTGAAGCTTTCTTT
clone_size: -
d_call: TRBD1
j_call: TRBJ1-1
v_call: TRBV5-5

cdr3_aa: CASRRAGQRMNTEAFF
cdr3_nt: TGTGCCAGCCGGCGAGCAGGACAAAGGATGAACACTGAAGCTTTCTTT
clone_size: -
d_call: -
j_call: TRBJ1-1
v_call: TRBV21-1